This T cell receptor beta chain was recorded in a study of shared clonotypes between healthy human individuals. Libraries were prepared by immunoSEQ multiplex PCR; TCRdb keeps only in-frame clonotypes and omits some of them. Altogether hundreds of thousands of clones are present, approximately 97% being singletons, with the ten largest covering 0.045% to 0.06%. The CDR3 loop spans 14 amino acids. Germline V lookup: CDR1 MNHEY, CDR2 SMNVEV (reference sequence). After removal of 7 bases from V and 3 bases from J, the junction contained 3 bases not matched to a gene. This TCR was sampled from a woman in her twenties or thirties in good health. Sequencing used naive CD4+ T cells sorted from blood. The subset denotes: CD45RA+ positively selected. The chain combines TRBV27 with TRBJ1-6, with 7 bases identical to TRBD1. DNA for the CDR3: TGTGCCAGCACTCGGGACAGCTATAATTCACCCCTCCACTTT. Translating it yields CASTRDSYNSPLHF.